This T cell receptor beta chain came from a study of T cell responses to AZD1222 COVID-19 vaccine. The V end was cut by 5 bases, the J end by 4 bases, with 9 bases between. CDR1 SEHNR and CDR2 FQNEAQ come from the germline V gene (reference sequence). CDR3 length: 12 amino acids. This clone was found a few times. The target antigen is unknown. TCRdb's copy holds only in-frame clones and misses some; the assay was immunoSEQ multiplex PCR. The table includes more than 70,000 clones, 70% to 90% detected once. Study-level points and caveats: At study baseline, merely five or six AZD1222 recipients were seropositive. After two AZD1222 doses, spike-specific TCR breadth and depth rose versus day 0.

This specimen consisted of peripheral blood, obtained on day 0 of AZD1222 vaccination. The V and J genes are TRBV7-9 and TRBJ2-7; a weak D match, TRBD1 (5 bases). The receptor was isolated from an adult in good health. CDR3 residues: CASSDDSYEQYF. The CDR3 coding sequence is TGTGCCAGCAGCGACGACAGTTACGAGCAGTACTTC.